The TCR beta chain described here comes from a study of response to subunit inactivated influenza vaccine. The CDR3 is 15 residues long. The germline V gene encodes CDR1 DFQATT and CDR2 SNEGSKA (reference sequence). The V and J ends lost 0 bases and 6 bases, in that order; junction bases with no gene match: 1. Using its own MiXCR run on the RT-PCR reads, TCRdb lists one record per CDR3 protein. The sample includes about 570,000 distinct CDR3 sequences, roughly 12% of them seen just once. Only a few counts were recorded for this clonotype. These data are also associated with another study on T cells expressing NK-cell markers. That work contributes: TCR beta cDNA was generated via 5'RACE template switching incorporating UMIs. T cells sorted in several experiments were restricted to alpha-beta TCR T cells by an anti-gamma-delta TCR antibody. HCMV specificity of the expanded NKG2C+ T cell clones was not established.

This clonotype was sampled from a man aged 50 to 60 who received an inactivated influenza vaccine. The source was PBMCs from blood, collected on the day of vaccination. J is TRBJ2-1 and V is TRBV20-1; 14 bases line up with TRBD2. The CDR3 nucleotides are TGCAGTGCTAGAGAGACTAGCGGGGGGGGCAATGAGCAGTTCTTC. Encoded protein: CSARETSGGGNEQFF.